The rows below give T cell receptor beta chains drawn from one sample of a study of cytomegalovirus exposure and HLA in healthy donors. This table comes from immunoSEQ multiplex PCR, and its TCRdb copy is limited to in-frame clones, with some not included. This repertoire shows more than 30,000 clones, about 70% found once; its top ten account for 9.5% to 13%. Sequences were obtained from PBMCs. The receptors originated from a man aged 40-49 years in good health and CMV-seropositive. CDR3s include the opening cysteine and the closing phenylalanine or tryptophan. Fields, in order: V gene, clone size, D gene, J gene, CDR3 DNA, CDR3 protein. A D gene is named only where the DNA matches it firmly. The size entry is marked missing in some rows and otherwise reads once, few, many or a size class.

>TRBV9|NA|TRBD1|TRBJ2-7
TGTGCCAGCAGCGTGGGACAGTTTACGTACGAGCAGTACTTC
CASSVGQFTYEQYF
>TRBV19|NA|NA|TRBJ1-1
TGTGCCAGTTTCAAGGGGGGGACTCGGGACACTGAAGCTTTCTTT
CASFKGGTRDTEAFF
>TRBV9|few|NA|TRBJ2-7
TGTGCCAGCAGCGTAGGGGACTCCTACGAGCAGTACTTC
CASSVGDSYEQYF
>TRBV4-1|NA|TRBD1|TRBJ2-7
TGCGCCAGCAGCCAAGAACCGGACAGGGGCTCCTACGAGCGGTACTTC
CASSQEPDRGSYERYF
>TRBV5-1|NA|NA|TRBJ1-1
TGCGCCAGCAGACCAGGACAGATGATGAACACTGAAGCTTTCTTT
CASRPGQMMNTEAFF
>TRBV6-5|few|TRBD1|TRBJ2-2
TGTGCCACCTGGACAGGGGCCAACACCGGGGAGCTGTTTTTT
CATWTGANTGELFF
>TRBV7-2|NA|TRBD2|TRBJ2-3
TGTGCCAGCAGCCCCGGGGGGACAGATACGCAGTATTTT
CASSPGGTDTQYF
>TRBV28|NA|NA|TRBJ2-1
TGTGCCAGCAGTTACGGTGAGCAGTTCTTC
CASSYGEQFF
>TRBV5-6|few|TRBD2|TRBJ2-3
TGTGCCAGCAGCGGAATCGGGACTAGCAGTAGCACAGATACGCAGTATTTT
CASSGIGTSSSTDTQYF
>TRBV2|few|TRBD1|TRBJ2-5
TGTGCCAGCAGCGCCCGGACAGGGAAGGAGACCCAGTACTTC
CASSARTGKETQYF
>TRBV30|NA|NA|TRBJ1-1
TGTGCCTGGAACCCCGGAGGGGCTGCGGCTTTCTTT
CAWNPGGAAAFF
>TRBV7-8|NA|TRBD1|TRBJ2-5
TGTGCCAGCAGCATGAGGGACAGGGGCGGAGAGACCCAGTACTTC
CASSMRDRGGETQYF
>TRBV4-1|NA|NA|TRBJ2-3
TGCGCCAGCAGCCTGGGAGGGGGGGCAGATACGCAGTATTTT
CASSLGGGADTQYF
>TRBV11-2|NA|NA|TRBJ2-7
TGTGCCAGCAGCCCCCCAGGTTTGCCACGCGACGAGCAGTACTTC
CASSPPGLPRDEQYF
>TRBV4-1|NA|TRBD1|TRBJ1-2
TGCGCCAGCAGCCAAGTTGGACAGGGAGCCAACTATGGCTACACCTTC
CASSQVGQGANYGYTF
>TRBV6-4|once|TRBD1|TRBJ2-5
TGTGCCAGCAAATCTCGGACAGGGGGTCGAGAGACCCAGTACTTC
CASKSRTGGRETQYF
>TRBV6-6|NA|TRBD1|TRBJ1-6
TGTGCCAGCAGACACACCGGGACAGAAAATTCACCCCTCCACTTT
CASRHTGTENSPLHF
>TRBV6-4|medium-sized|NA|TRBJ2-2
TGTGCCAGCAGTCGGGGGGCCACCGGGGAGCTGTTTTTT
CASSRGATGELFF
>TRBV6-1|NA|NA|TRBJ1-1
TGTGCCAGCAGGGGGGAGGGCTGGACTGAAGCTTTCTTT
CASRGEGWTEAFF
>TRBV4-1|NA|NA|TRBJ1-3
TGCGCCAGCAGCCAGTTATACTCTGGAAACACCATATATTTT
CASSQLYSGNTIYF
>TRBV11-3|few|NA|TRBJ1-2
TGTGCCAGCAGTACTGGAGTAAGGGACACTAACTATGGCTACACCTTC
CASSTGVRDTNYGYTF